This T cell receptor beta chain was recorded in a study of immune evolution from preneoplasia to lung adenocarcinoma. Study-level findings and limits: From normal lung to invasive adenocarcinoma, top clone frequencies appeared to decrease.

V gave up 1 base and J gave up 7 bases, with 20 bases separating them. This CDR3 contains 17 residues. Germline values: CDR1 SEHNR, CDR2 FQNEAQ (reference sequence). H&E slides confirmed each diagnosis, reviewed by two pathologists independently. The data were produced by immunoSEQ multiplex PCR, yet TCRdb's version contains in-frame clones alone and is incomplete. The sample lists 9,000 to 13,000 clones; more than 70% were seen once. In its sample, this clone was seen once. Its antigen is as yet unknown. This receptor was taken from a person aged 65-85 years with lung adenocarcinoma. The sequencing input was FFPE minimally invasive lung adenocarcinoma tissue. This chain joins TRBV7-9 and TRBJ2-4, with a tentative D call TRBD2 (5 bases). The CDR3 loop reads CASSLDGVFAIANIQYF. The DNA of the CDR3 is TGTGCCAGCAGCTTAGACGGAGTTTTCGCGATAGCGAACATTCAGTACTTC.